This entry lists 27 T cell receptor beta chains sequenced from one sample in a study of blood T cells in healthy people across ages. With a J-beta primer mix and a sample-barcoded 5' primer, a second PCR ran about 6 to 11 cycles. TCRdb reprocessed the 5' RACE reads via MiXCR and lists one record per CDR3 protein. The table has approximately 940,000 distinct CDR3 sequences, approximately 49% seen once. Material for sequencing was blood. These receptors were taken from a young man in good health.

V is TRBV12-3 or TRBV12-4 and J is TRBJ2-2; D gene ambiguous. The CDR3 spans 16 residues. V lost 3 bases, J lost 4 bases, and 15 bases lay in between. The CDR3 protein is CASSFSAQRFTGELFF. DNA for the CDR3: TGTGCCAGCAGTTTTTCAGCACAGCGCTTCACCGGGGAGCTGTTTTTT.

The chain combines TRBV28 with TRBJ1-2, with TRBD1 identical over 7 bases. The CDR3 consists of 17 residues. Germline V lookup: CDR1 MDHEN, CDR2 SYDVKM. The J segment lost 0 bases and the V segment lost 3 bases, leaving 10 bases of the junction unmatched. Here the CDR3 DNA reads TGTGCCAGCAGTTTCCAGGGGCCTGGGACAGCTAACTATGGCTACACCTTC. The encoded protein is CASSFQGPGTANYGYTF.

The rearrangement uses TRBV7-2 and TRBJ2-7; 7 nucleotides agree with TRBD1. J gave up 4 bases and V 3 bases, and 9 bases lay outside the gene matches. The CDR3 runs 15 residues. Germline V gene sequence: CDR1 SGHTA, CDR2 FQGNSA. CDR3 in amino acids: CASSFSIDRVYEQYF. CDR3 sequence (DNA): TGTGCCAGCAGCTTTTCTATCGACAGGGTTTACGAGCAGTACTTC.

This clonotype was found a few times. J is TRBJ2-7 and V is TRBV6-1; D possibly matches TRBD1 or TRBD2 (5 bases each). Germline assignment: CDR1 MNHNS and CDR2 SASEGT. This CDR3 has 15 residues. V lost 7 bases and J lost 1, with 17 bases in between. CDR3 protein: CASNGPGTESYEQYF. CDR3 nucleotides: TGTGCCAGCAATGGGCCCGGGACGGAGTCCTACGAGCAGTACTTC.

V is TRBV20-1 and J is TRBJ1-1; D unclear. CDR1 DFQATT and CDR2 SNEGSKA come from the germline V gene (reference sequence). The CDR3 spans 15 residues. V lost 0 bases and J 3 bases, leaving 14 bases between the germline ends. CDR3 sequence (DNA): TGCAGTGCTAGAGATCCCTCCAACGTGCACACTGAAGCTTTCTTT. It codes for CSARDPSNVHTEAFF.

This clonotype was seen more than once but under ten times. This sequence joins TRBV10-3 and TRBJ2-5; a possible D gene is TRBD1 (5 bases). Germline values: CDR1 ENHRY, CDR2 SYGVKD. V lost 10 bases and J 3 bases, leaving 12 bases between the germline ends. The CDR3 is 12 amino acids. Here the CDR3 DNA reads TGTGCCACCGGTGACAGAGAAGAGACCCAGTACTTC. It is translated as CATGDREETQYF.

This rearrangement joins TRBV20-1 to TRBJ1-2; D not resolved. This CDR3 comprises 14 residues. V shed 3 bases and J shed 2 bases, with 13 bases lying between them. CDR1 and CDR2 from the germline V gene are DFQATT and SNEGSKA (reference sequence). CDR3 DNA sequence: TGCAGTGCTAGCCTTGGGGAGGCAAACTATGGCTACACCTTC. Translation: CSASLGEANYGYTF.

The chain carries TRBV7-2 and TRBJ2-3, with 12 bases lining up with TRBD2. The CDR3 covers 15 residues. The V segment lost 6 bases and the J segment 3 bases; nucleotides outside the gene matches: 4. Germline lookup yields CDR1 SGHTA and CDR2 FQGNSA. CDR3 in DNA: TGTGCCAGCAGGCTAGCGGGGGGGCTTACAGATACGCAGTATTTT. This translates into CASRLAGGLTDTQYF.

The gene calls are TRBV2 and TRBJ1-5; possible D gene TRBD1, 5 bases. The germline V gene encodes CDR1 SNHLY and CDR2 FYNNEI. The CDR3 contains 14 residues. Trimming took 8 bases from V and 5 from J, leaving 16 bases between them. In DNA form, the CDR3 reads TGTGCCAGCGTTCAAGAAGGGACGGATCAGCCCCAGCATTTT. The encoded protein is CASVQEGTDQPQHF.

The chain recombines TRBV28 with TRBJ2-5; no reliable D call. The CDR3 is made up of 15 amino acids. Per germline, CDR1 MDHEN and CDR2 SYDVKM. V gave up 5 bases and J gave up 3 bases, with 16 bases separating them. The CDR3 reads CASSPIPPAEETQYF. The CDR3 DNA reads as TGTGCCAGCAGTCCTATACCGCCCGCTGAAGAGACCCAGTACTTC.

The DNA for the CDR3 is TGCGCCAGCAGCCAAGATCCTGGGGATTGGCAGCCCCAGCATTTT. Its protein product is CASSQDPGDWQPQHF. The chain couples TRBV4-1 to TRBJ1-5; D is unresolved. Trimming pared 0 bases from V and 7 bases from J, leaving 13 bases between. The CDR3 loop spans 15 amino acids. Looked up from germline, CDR1 is MGHRA and CDR2 is YSYEKL.

V is TRBV6-1 and J is TRBJ2-6, with 7 bases fitting TRBD1. Unmatched junction bases numbered 4, after V lost 5 bases and J lost 0 bases. Germline V lookup: CDR1 MNHNS, CDR2 SASEGT. The CDR3 is 16 amino acids. CDR3 bases: TGTGCCAGCAGTAGGACAGGAAACTCTGGGGCCAACGTCCTGACTTTC. It specifies CASSRTGNSGANVLTF.

This chain connects TRBV29-1 to TRBJ1-2, with unresolved D. Germline values: CDR1 SQVTM, CDR2 ANQGSEA. The ends were cut back, 3 bases at V and 6 bases at J, with 11 bases in the middle. The length of the CDR3 is 12 residues. CDR3 region: CSVETLSHGYTF. The CDR3 region has the DNA TGCAGCGTTGAGACCCTAAGCCATGGCTACACCTTC. The full variable domain, rest sourced from reference TRBV29-1 and TRBJ1-2, is SAVISQKPSRDICQRGTSLTIQCQVDSQVTMMFWYRQQPGQSLTLIATANQGSEATYESGFVIDKFPISRPNLTFSTLTVSNMSPEDSSIYLCSVETLSHGYTFGSGTRLTVV.

J is TRBJ2-7 and V is TRBV5-1; 8 positions match TRBD1. J lost 0 bases, V lost 3 bases, and 8 bases had no gene match. The CDR3 has 16 residues. From germline, CDR1 is SGHRS and CDR2 YFSETQ. In DNA form, the CDR3 reads TGCGCCAGCAGCTCCGCTCGGGACAGGAGCTCCTACGAGCAGTACTTC. Residues: CASSSARDRSSYEQYF.

CDR3 coding DNA: TGTGCCAGCAGCCACGGACCAAATCCCTACGAGCAGTACTTC. This gives the protein CASSHGPNPYEQYF. The V and J genes are TRBV3-1 and TRBJ2-4, with unresolved D. TRBJ2-7 explains the end of the DNA better; the J call may be wrong. The CDR3 runs 14 residues. Germline CDR1 and CDR2: LGHDT and YNNKEL (reference sequence).

This clonotype was recorded a few times. The chain links TRBV3-1 to TRBJ1-2, with D hard to call. The germline V and J ends were trimmed by 1 base and 2 bases, with 11 bases remaining between them. CDR1 is LGHDT, CDR2 YNNKEL, per germline (reference sequence). The CDR3 contains 15 residues. CDR3 bases: TGTGCCAGCAGCCAAGGTGGACCTATAAACTATGGCTACACCTTC. This translates into CASSQGGPINYGYTF.

As regards this clonotype: A much larger clone is a single base away; this may be a read error. The chain joins TRBV5-1 to TRBJ1-2; no definite D call. The CDR3 has 15 amino acids. The V and J ends lost 3 bases and 0 bases respectively, with 12 bases between them. Germline V gene data show CDR1 as SGHRS and CDR2 as YFSETQ. CDR3 amino acids: CASSWATDANYGYTF. CDR3 in DNA: TGCGCCAGCAGCTGGGCTACGGACGCTAACTATGGCTACACCTTC.

The CDR3 bases are TGCAGTGCTAGGCCGACAGCCTATGGCTACACCTTC. The encoded protein is CSARPTAYGYTF. The chain combines TRBV20-1 with TRBJ1-2; D possibly corresponds to TRBD1 (5 bases). Germline values: CDR1 DFQATT, CDR2 SNEGSKA (reference sequence). This CDR3 is built from 12 residues. Trimming removed 3 bases from V and 4 bases from J, with 9 bases in between.

This sequence joins TRBV3-1 and TRBJ2-6, with 7 bases matching TRBD1. The CDR3 spans 17 residues. Per the germline V gene, CDR1 is LGHDT and CDR2 is YNNKEL (reference sequence). The V gene end was trimmed by 3 bases and the J gene end by 3 bases; junction bases not matched to a gene: 8. The CDR3 spells CASSQVNRGGGANVLTF. The CDR3, as DNA: TGTGCCAGCAGCCAGGTTAACAGGGGCGGTGGGGCCAACGTCCTGACTTTC. The variable domain in full, completed from reference TRBV3-1 and TRBJ2-6, reads DTAVSQTPKYLVTQMGNDKSIKCEQNLGHDTMYWYKQDSKKFLKIMFSYNNKELIINETVPNRFSPKSPDKAHLNLHINSLELGDSAVYFCASSQVNRGGGANVLTFGAGSRLTVL.

J is TRBJ2-3 and V is TRBV12-3 or TRBV12-4, with TRBD1 identical over 9 bases. CDR3 size: 14 residues. Unmatched junction bases numbered 3, after V lost 6 bases and J lost 2 bases. The CDR3 DNA reads as TGTGCCAGCAGACGGACAGGGGCCACAGATACGCAGTATTTT. Protein sequence: CASRRTGATDTQYF.

This clonotype was observed a handful of times. The chain employs TRBV5-1 and TRBJ1-2, with a weak D call TRBD1 (5 bases). V was cut by 2 bases and J by 4 bases, with 12 bases left in between. The CDR3 totals 14 residues. The V gene's germline CDR1 is SGHRS and CDR2 YFSETQ. CDR3 nucleotides: TGCGCCAGCAGCTTCAGGGAGAAAGGCTATGGCTACACCTTC. Translation gives CASSFREKGYGYTF.

The chain combines TRBV10-3 with TRBJ1-5; TRBD1 aligns across 8 bases. The CDR3 has 18 amino acids. CDR1 is ENHRY, CDR2 SYGVKD, per germline. J was trimmed by 5 bases and V by 0 bases; bases with no gene match: 12. CDR3 sequence (DNA): TGTGCCATCAGTGAGTCGAAGGGTGGCCAGGGGGCTTATCAGCCCCAGCATTTT. It encodes CAISESKGGQGAYQPQHF.

The sample holds a few counts of this clonotype. The gene calls are TRBV7-6 and TRBJ2-7; 12 bases fit TRBD2. The CDR3 covers 15 residues. In germline, CDR1 is SGHVS, CDR2 FNYEAQ. Trimming removed 5 bases from V and 0 bases from J; junction bases left unmatched: 2. The CDR3 is CASSMTSGSSYEQYF. The CDR3 DNA reads TGTGCCAGCAGCATGACTAGCGGGAGCTCCTACGAGCAGTACTTC.

The rearrangement links TRBV2 to TRBJ2-7, with D unclear. Trimming left V 8 bases short and J 12 bases short, with 20 bases between. CDR1 and CDR2 (germline): SNHLY, FYNNEI. The CDR3 runs 12 residues. The chain's CDR3 is CASSQLQETRYF. The CDR3 DNA reads TGTGCCAGCTCGCAGCTACAAGAGACCCGGTACTTC.

Regarding this clonotype: Possible read error: a much larger clone is one base away. The chain uses TRBV29-1 and TRBJ2-1; 9 positions match TRBD1. The CDR3 extends over 14 amino acids. Germline assignment: CDR1 SQVTM and CDR2 ANQGSEA. V lost 7 bases, J lost 4 bases, and 8 bases stayed unmatched. The CDR3 bases are TGCAGCGGGGCCGGGACAGGGATTTACAATGAGCAGTTCTTC. Translated: CSGAGTGIYNEQFF.

This clonotype was counted only a few times. The chain couples TRBV5-1 to TRBJ2-5, with D possibly being TRBD1 (5 bases). This CDR3 has 15 amino acids. Germline V gene data show CDR1 as SGHRS and CDR2 as YFSETQ. Trimming pared 2 bases from V and 0 bases from J, leaving 11 bases between. The CDR3 coding sequence is TGCGCCAGCAGCTTTGAGCGACAGTACCAAGAGACCCAGTACTTC. Translating gives CASSFERQYQETQYF.

This clonotype was found a few times. The rearrangement uses TRBV4-3 and TRBJ1-2, with 8 bases matching TRBD1. CDR1 and CDR2 (germline): LGHNA, YSLEER. The trim removed 4 bases at V and 2 bases at J, leaving 9 bases unmatched. The CDR3 runs 16 residues. CDR3 protein: CASSLNPGQVNYGYTF. CDR3 nucleotides: TGCGCCAGCAGCCTAAACCCGGGACAGGTGAACTATGGCTACACCTTC.